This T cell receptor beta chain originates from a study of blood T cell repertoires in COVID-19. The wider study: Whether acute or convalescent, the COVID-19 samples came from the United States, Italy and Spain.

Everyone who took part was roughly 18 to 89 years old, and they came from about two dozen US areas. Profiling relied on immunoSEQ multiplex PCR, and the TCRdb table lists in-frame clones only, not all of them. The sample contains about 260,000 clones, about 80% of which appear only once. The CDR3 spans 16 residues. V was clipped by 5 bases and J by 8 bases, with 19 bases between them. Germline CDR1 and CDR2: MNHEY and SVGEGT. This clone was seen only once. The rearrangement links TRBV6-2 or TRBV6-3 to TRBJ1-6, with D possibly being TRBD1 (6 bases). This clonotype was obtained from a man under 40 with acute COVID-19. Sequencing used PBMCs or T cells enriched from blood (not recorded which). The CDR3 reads CASSQALTGRHSPLHF. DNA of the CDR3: TGTGCCAGCAGTCAAGCCCTTACAGGGCGGCATTCACCCCTCCACTTT.